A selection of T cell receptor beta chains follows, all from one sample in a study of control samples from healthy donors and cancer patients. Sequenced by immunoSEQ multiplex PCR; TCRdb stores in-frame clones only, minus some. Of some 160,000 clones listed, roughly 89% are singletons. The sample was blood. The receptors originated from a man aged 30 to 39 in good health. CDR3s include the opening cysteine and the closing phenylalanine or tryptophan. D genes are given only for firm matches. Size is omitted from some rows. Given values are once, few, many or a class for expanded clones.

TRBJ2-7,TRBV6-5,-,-,CASRTGDYEQYF,TGTGCCAGCAGGACAGGAGACTACGAGCAGTACTTC
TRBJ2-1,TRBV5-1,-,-,CASSPRGRNEQFF,TGCGCCAGCAGCCCCCGCGGCCGGAATGAGCAGTTCTTC
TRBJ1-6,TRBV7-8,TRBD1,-,CASSLTPDREPEGTYNSPLHF,TGTGCCAGCAGCTTAACTCCGGACAGGGAGCCGGAGGGAACCTATAATTCACCCCTCCACTTT
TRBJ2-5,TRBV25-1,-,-,CASSEYVGETQYF,TGTGCCAGCAGTGAATACGTCGGAGAGACCCAGTACTTC
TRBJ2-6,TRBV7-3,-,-,CASSFPARSGANVLTF,TGTGCCAGCAGCTTCCCCGCACGCTCTGGGGCCAACGTCCTGACTTTC
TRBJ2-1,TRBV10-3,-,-,CAISDGEQFF,TGTGCCATCAGTGACGGTGAGCAGTTCTTC
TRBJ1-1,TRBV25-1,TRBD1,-,CASSETGAYTEAFF,TGTGCCAGCAGCGAGACAGGGGCCTACACTGAAGCTTTCTTT
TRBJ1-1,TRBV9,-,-,CASSVRGRTEAFF,TGTGCCAGCAGCGTAAGGGGGAGGACTGAAGCTTTCTTT
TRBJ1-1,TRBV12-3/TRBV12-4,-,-,CASSFSGTTEAFF,TGTGCCAGCAGTTTCTCAGGGACCACTGAAGCTTTCTTT
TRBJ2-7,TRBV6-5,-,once,CASAKGYYEQYF,TGTGCCAGCGCCAAAGGGTACTACGAGCAGTACTTC
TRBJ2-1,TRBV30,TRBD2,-,CAWSTGLGEREQFF,TGTGCCTGGAGTACAGGACTAGGGGAGCGGGAGCAGTTCTTC
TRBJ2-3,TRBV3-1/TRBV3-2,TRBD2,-,CASSHKGAGFTDTQYF,TGTGCCAGCAGCCACAAAGGAGCGGGATTCACAGATACGCAGTATTTT
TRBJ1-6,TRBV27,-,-,CASSLYPFFWGADSPLHF,TGTGCCAGCAGTTTATACCCCTTCTTTTGGGGGGCAGATTCACCCCTCCACTTT
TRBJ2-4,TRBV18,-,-,CASSPWTGSAKNIQYF,TGTGCCAGCTCACCCTGGACGGGATCTGCCAAAAACATTCAGTACTTC
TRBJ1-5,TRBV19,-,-,CASSILTNQPQHF,TGTGCCAGTAGTATCCTTACAAATCAGCCCCAGCATTTT
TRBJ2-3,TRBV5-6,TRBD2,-,CASSIESSGVPDTQYF,TGTGCCAGCAGCATAGAGTCTAGCGGGGTCCCAGATACGCAGTATTTT
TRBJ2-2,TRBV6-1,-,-,CASSELGGLGTGELFF,TGTGCCAGCAGCGAACTAGGAGGTCTGGGCACCGGGGAGCTGTTTTTT
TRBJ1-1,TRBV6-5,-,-,CASSYTFKNTEAFF,TGTGCCAGCAGTTACACGTTCAAGAACACTGAAGCTTTCTTT
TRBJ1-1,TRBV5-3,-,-,CANRAETEAFF,TGTGCCAACAGGGCCGAGACTGAAGCTTTCTTT
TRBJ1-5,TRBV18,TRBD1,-,CASSGQGAGQPQHF,TGTGCCAGCTCGGGACAGGGGGCTGGTCAGCCCCAGCATTTT
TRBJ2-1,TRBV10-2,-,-,CASSVGPGSSYNEQFF,TGCGCCAGCAGTGTAGGTCCTGGAAGCTCCTACAATGAGCAGTTCTTC